This TCR beta chain was sequenced during a study of shared clonotypes between healthy human individuals. Repertoires were generated with immunoSEQ multiplex PCR, while TCRdb's copy carries only in-frame clones and drops some. Among millions of clones, roughly 95% were seen once, and the ten largest hold 0.9% to 1.4%. Naive CD8 populations comprised CD45RO-negative cells positively selected for CCR7, excluding terminally differentiated effector memory CD45RA+ cells. The V gene end was trimmed by 7 bases and the J gene end by 3 bases; junction bases not matched to a gene: 13. This CDR3 has 16 amino acids. The germline gives CDR1 MNHEY, CDR2 SMNVEV (reference sequence).

Material: naive CD8+ T cells sorted from blood. This clonotype was obtained from a man between 18 and 35 years old in good health. The rearrangement links TRBV27 to TRBJ2-7, with 9 bases aligning to TRBD2. CDR3 bases: TGTGCCAGCACCGTGACCGGGACTAGCCTTTTCTACGAGCAGTACTTC. Translation: CASTVTGTSLFYEQYF.